Listed below are T cell receptor beta chains from one sample, sequenced in a study of blood T cells in healthy people across ages. TCRdb used MiXCR to reprocess the 5' RACE reads, holding one entry per CDR3 protein. The table includes 890,000 or so distinct CDR3 sequences, less than 80% detected once. The sequencing sample was made of blood. The receptors here all came from a man aged 25-40 years in good health. Both conserved end residues are part of each CDR3. Fields, in order: D gene, V gene, clone size, J gene, CDR3 DNA, CDR3 protein. A D gene is named only where the DNA matches it firmly. Size values are once, few and many counts, or a class for expanded clones, and some rows have none.

d_gene: NA
v_gene: TRBV28
abundance: few
j_gene: TRBJ1-2
CDR3nt: TGTGCCAGCAGTTTACGGAGGGACTATGGCTACACCTTC
CDR3aa: CASSLRRDYGYTF

d_gene: NA
v_gene: TRBV6-2/TRBV6-3
abundance: NA
j_gene: TRBJ2-5
CDR3nt: TGTGCCAGAGCCCCGGGGACCCAGTACTTC
CDR3aa: CARAPGTQYF

d_gene: NA
v_gene: TRBV28
abundance: NA
j_gene: TRBJ2-3
CDR3nt: TGTGCCAGCAGGCCAGAGGGGTTCGGGGGACCCAGCACAGATACGCAGTATTTT
CDR3aa: CASRPEGFGGPSTDTQYF

d_gene: NA
v_gene: TRBV7-2
abundance: NA
j_gene: TRBJ2-1
CDR3nt: TGTGCCAGCAGCTTAGCGCCTGGCGGGGACGCCTGCAATGAGCAGTTCTTC
CDR3aa: CASSLAPGGDACNEQFF

d_gene: TRBD1
v_gene: TRBV2
abundance: NA
j_gene: TRBJ1-2
CDR3nt: TGTGCCAGCAGCCTCCCCACCGGACAGGTCAACTATGGCTACACCTTC
CDR3aa: CASSLPTGQVNYGYTF

d_gene: TRBD1
v_gene: TRBV12-3/TRBV12-4
abundance: few
j_gene: TRBJ1-5
CDR3nt: TGTGCCAGCAGTTCATCCGGGACAGGGAATCAGCCCCAGCATTTT
CDR3aa: CASSSSGTGNQPQHF

d_gene: TRBD2
v_gene: TRBV20-1
abundance: few
j_gene: TRBJ2-7
CDR3nt: TGCAGTGCTACGGGGACTAGCGGGGGCTCCTACGAGCAGTACTTC
CDR3aa: CSATGTSGGSYEQYF

d_gene: TRBD2
v_gene: TRBV7-9
abundance: NA
j_gene: TRBJ2-7
CDR3nt: TGTGCCAGCAGCCCCTCCGGGAGGCGGGCGGAGACCTACGAGCAGTACTTC
CDR3aa: CASSPSGRRAETYEQYF

d_gene: NA
v_gene: TRBV20-1
abundance: NA
j_gene: TRBJ1-2
CDR3nt: TGCAGTGCTACCAGGACAGACTATGGCTACACCTTC
CDR3aa: CSATRTDYGYTF

d_gene: NA
v_gene: TRBV28
abundance: NA
j_gene: TRBJ2-4
CDR3nt: TGTGCCAGCAGCCGAGCCGCGGGACTAGCCAAAAACATTCAGTACTTC
CDR3aa: CASSRAAGLAKNIQYF

d_gene: TRBD1
v_gene: TRBV6-4
abundance: NA
j_gene: TRBJ2-5
CDR3nt: TGTGCCAGCAGTGATATGACAGGGGGCGCGATCTACGATCAGTACTTC
CDR3aa: CASSDMTGGAIYDQYF

d_gene: TRBD2
v_gene: TRBV5-6
abundance: NA
j_gene: TRBJ2-3
CDR3nt: TGTGCCAGCAGCTTGTGGAGCGGGGGGGCTTTTAGCACAGATACGCAGTATTTT
CDR3aa: CASSLWSGGAFSTDTQYF

d_gene: TRBD1
v_gene: TRBV4-3
abundance: NA
j_gene: TRBJ2-7
CDR3nt: TGCGCCAGCAGCCAAGATAGAGGACAGGGTTTCTACGAGCAGTACTTC
CDR3aa: CASSQDRGQGFYEQYF

d_gene: TRBD1
v_gene: TRBV4-3
abundance: NA
j_gene: TRBJ1-2
CDR3nt: TGCGCCAGCAGCCAAGAGGCGACAGGGGGAAGCTATGGCTACACCTTC
CDR3aa: CASSQEATGGSYGYTF

d_gene: NA
v_gene: TRBV2
abundance: NA
j_gene: TRBJ1-4
CDR3nt: TGTGCCAGCAGGGTATCTAATGAAAAACTGTTTTTT
CDR3aa: CASRVSNEKLFF

d_gene: NA
v_gene: TRBV12-3/TRBV12-4
abundance: NA
j_gene: TRBJ1-4
CDR3nt: TGTGCCAGCAGTCCCTCCGGGGGATCGCGGGAAAAACTGTTTTTT
CDR3aa: CASSPSGGSREKLFF

d_gene: TRBD1
v_gene: TRBV6-2/TRBV6-3
abundance: NA
j_gene: TRBJ2-2
CDR3nt: TGTGCCAGCACCGACAGGGAGTTTAACACCGGGGAGCTGTTTTTT
CDR3aa: CASTDREFNTGELFF

d_gene: NA
v_gene: TRBV19
abundance: NA
j_gene: TRBJ2-1
CDR3nt: TGTGCCAGTGGACCGTGGCCGGGTGAGCAGTTCTTC
CDR3aa: CASGPWPGEQFF

d_gene: NA
v_gene: TRBV6-2/TRBV6-3
abundance: NA
j_gene: TRBJ2-3
CDR3nt: TGTGCCAGCAACTCTGACAGATACAGCACAGATACGCAGTATTTT
CDR3aa: CASNSDRYSTDTQYF

d_gene: TRBD1
v_gene: TRBV7-2
abundance: NA
j_gene: TRBJ1-2
CDR3nt: TGTGCCAGCAGCTTTAACCAAGGGACAGGGCCCCGGTATGGCTACACCTTC
CDR3aa: CASSFNQGTGPRYGYTF

d_gene: TRBD2
v_gene: TRBV12-3/TRBV12-4
abundance: NA
j_gene: TRBJ2-2
CDR3nt: TGTGCCAGCCGGGAGGCCGGGGAGCTGTTTTTT
CDR3aa: CASREAGELFF

d_gene: NA
v_gene: TRBV7-9
abundance: NA
j_gene: TRBJ2-1
CDR3nt: TGTGCCAGCAGTAAGGGTCTCAATGAGCAGTTCTTC
CDR3aa: CASSKGLNEQFF

d_gene: NA
v_gene: TRBV9
abundance: NA
j_gene: TRBJ2-4
CDR3nt: TGTGTCAGCAGCGTAGGGGAGGTAGCCAAAAACATTCAGTACTTC
CDR3aa: CVSSVGEVAKNIQYF